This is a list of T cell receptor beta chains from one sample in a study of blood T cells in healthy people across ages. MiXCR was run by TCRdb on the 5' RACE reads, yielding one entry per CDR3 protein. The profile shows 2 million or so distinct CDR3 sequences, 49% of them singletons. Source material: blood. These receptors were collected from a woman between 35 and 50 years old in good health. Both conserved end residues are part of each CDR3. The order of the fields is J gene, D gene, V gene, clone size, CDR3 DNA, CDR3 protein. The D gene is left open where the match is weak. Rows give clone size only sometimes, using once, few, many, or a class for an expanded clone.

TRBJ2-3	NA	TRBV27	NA	TGTGCCAGCAGTTTCTCAGAAACCACAGATACGCAGTATTTT	CASSFSETTDTQYF
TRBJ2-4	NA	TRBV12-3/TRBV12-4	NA	TGTGCCAGCAGTCAGCGGGTCTCAGCCAAAAACATTCAGTACTTC	CASSQRVSAKNIQYF
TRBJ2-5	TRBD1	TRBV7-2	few	TGTGCCAGCAGCTTAAAAACCGGGACAGGGGGAAACCAAGAGACCCAGTACTTC	CASSLKTGTGGNQETQYF
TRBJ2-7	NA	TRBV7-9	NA	TGTGCCAGCAGCTGGACGGACCGCTCGGGGGAGCAGTACTTC	CASSWTDRSGEQYF
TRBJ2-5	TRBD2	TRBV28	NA	TGTGCCAGCAGCTTCACAAGACTAGCGGGGTCAGTGGAGACCCAGTACTTC	CASSFTRLAGSVETQYF
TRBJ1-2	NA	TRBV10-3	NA	TGTGCCATCAGTGAGTTAGGAACGGAATATGGCTACACCTTC	CAISELGTEYGYTF
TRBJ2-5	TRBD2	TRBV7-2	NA	TGTGCCAGCAGCCTTAGCGGGGGGGCTGTGGAGACCCAGTACTTC	CASSLSGGAVETQYF
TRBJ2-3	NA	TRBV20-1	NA	TGCAGTGTGAGCGGGAGCACAGATACGCAGTATTTT	CSVSGSTDTQYF
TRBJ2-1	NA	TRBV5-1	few	TGCGCCAGCAGCTTGGCCAAATCGGGGGGCGATGAGCAGTTCTTC	CASSLAKSGGDEQFF
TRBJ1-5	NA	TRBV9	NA	TGTGCCAGCAGCGTGGAAGGTAACAATCAGCCCCAGCATTTT	CASSVEGNNQPQHF
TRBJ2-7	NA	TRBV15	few	TGTGCCACCAGCAGACAGGGGAACGAGCAGTACTTC	CATSRQGNEQYF
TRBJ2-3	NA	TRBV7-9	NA	TGTGCCAGCAGCGTCTCCTCAGAGACAGATACGCAGTATTTT	CASSVSSETDTQYF
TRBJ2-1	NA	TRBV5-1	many	TGTGCCAGCAGTGGGGACTCTTACAATGAGCAGTTCTTC	CASSGDSYNEQFF
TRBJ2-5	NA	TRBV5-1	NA	TGCGCCAGCAGCTTGGGGCAGGTTGGAGAGACCCAGTACTTC	CASSLGQVGETQYF
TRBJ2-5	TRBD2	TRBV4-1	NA	TGCGCCAGCAGCCAAGATCAAGCGGGGGGTTTTGAGACCCAGTACTTC	CASSQDQAGGFETQYF
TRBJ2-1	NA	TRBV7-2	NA	TGTGCCAGCAGACGTCAGAGGGGGGTAAATGAGCAGTTCTTC	CASRRQRGVNEQFF
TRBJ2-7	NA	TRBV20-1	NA	TGCAGTGCGAAGAAGGGGGGCCTTGGATACGAGCAGTACTTC	CSAKKGGLGYEQYF
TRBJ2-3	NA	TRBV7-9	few	TGTGCTGGCGGGTTTGGCACAGATACGCAGTATTTT	CAGGFGTDTQYF
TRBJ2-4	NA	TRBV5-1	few	TGCGCCAGCAGCTTGGGAATTTCCATAGCCAAAAACATTCAGTACTTC	CASSLGISIAKNIQYF
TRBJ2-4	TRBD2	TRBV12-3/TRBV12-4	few	TGTGCCAGCAGTTTAAGAGCGGGGCCACCAGAAGCCAAAAACATTCAGTACTTC	CASSLRAGPPEAKNIQYF
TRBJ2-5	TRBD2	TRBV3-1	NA	TGTGCCAGCAGCCAAGATGGGACTAGCGGGGGGCAGAGGGAGACCCAGTACTTC	CASSQDGTSGGQRETQYF
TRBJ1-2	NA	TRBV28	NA	TGTGCCAGCATCGATCGGCGGGAGCATGGCTACACCTTC	CASIDRREHGYTF
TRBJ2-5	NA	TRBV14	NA	TGTGCCAGCAGCCAAGATACCAAGGGCTGGGGAGAGACCCAGTACTTC	CASSQDTKGWGETQYF
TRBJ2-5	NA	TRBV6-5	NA	TGTGCCAGCAGCCGCCCCCCCCAGGGGACCCAGTACTTC	CASSRPPQGTQYF
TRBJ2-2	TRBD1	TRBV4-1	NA	TGCGCCAGCAGCCAATACCTTGGGACAGGGACCGGGGAGCTGTTTTTT	CASSQYLGTGTGELFF
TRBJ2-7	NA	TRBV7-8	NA	TGTGCCAGCAGCTCCCGAACCGTAGGTTACTACGAGCAGTACTTC	CASSSRTVGYYEQYF
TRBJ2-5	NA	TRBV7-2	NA	TGTGCCAGCAGATACACCGGAGAGACCCAGTACTTC	CASRYTGETQYF
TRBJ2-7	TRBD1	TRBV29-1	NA	TGCAGCGTTGAAGGGGGGGCGGACAGGGGATACAATGAGCAGTACTTC	CSVEGGADRGYNEQYF